These 4 T cell receptor beta chains were all obtained from the same sample, sequenced in a study of vaccination and CD4 T cells after COVID-19. Treatment reported: roughly ten-day PBMC culture with coronavirus spike peptide pools or control peptides (ViraFEST assay). Cultured CD4+ T cell DNA was sequenced using the Oncomine TCR Beta short-read assay. A single record per CDR3 protein comes from TCRdb applying MiXCR to the PCR reads. The sample lists roughly 7,300 distinct CDR3 sequences, 66% seen once, with about 20% in the top ten. For these receptors, no antigen is known. Sequencing was performed on CD4+ T cells from blood, cultured in vitro. The receptors originated from a human donor who had recovered from COVID-19.

Only a few counts were recorded for this clonotype. The gene calls are TRBV20-1 and TRBJ2-7, with TRBD1 matching 7 bases. Germline CDR1 reads DFQATT; CDR2 reads SNEGSKA (reference sequence). J gave up 2 bases and V 3 bases, and 10 bases lay outside the gene matches. The CDR3 sequence is 15 residues long. CDR3 residues: CSASVLNRGTYEQYF. The CDR3, as DNA: TGCAGTGCTAGCGTGCTGAACAGGGGTACCTACGAGCAGTACTTC.

This clonotype was counted between two and nine times. The chain is built from TRBV15 and TRBJ1-2; possibly TRBD1 for D (6 bases). The germline gives CDR1 LNHNV, CDR2 YYDKDF (reference sequence). This CDR3 comprises 15 residues. V shed 2 bases and J shed 2 bases, with 12 bases lying between them. CDR3 residues: CATSRFAGENYGYTF. The CDR3 DNA is TGTGCCACCAGCAGATTTGCAGGGGAGAACTATGGCTACACCTTC.

The chain couples TRBV18 to TRBJ2-3; D could derive from TRBD1 or TRBD2 (5 bases each). Germline V lookup: CDR1 KGHSH, CDR2 LQKENI. The CDR3 consists of 16 residues. V lost 6 bases and J lost 2, with 18 bases in between. Here the CDR3 DNA reads TGTGCCAGCTCCTACCAGGGCCTAGCCATCACAGATACGCAGTATTTT. It codes for CASSYQGLAITDTQYF.

The V and J genes are TRBV7-9 and TRBJ2-1; tentatively, D is TRBD1 or TRBD2 (7 bases each). The germline gives CDR1 SEHNR, CDR2 FQNEAQ (reference sequence). V gave up 2 bases and J gave up 15 bases, with 17 bases separating them. CDR3 length: 13 residues. The CDR3 nucleotides are TGTGCCAGCAGCTTAATGGGGCAGGGGGGGCGGTTCTTC. It is translated as CASSLMGQGGRFF.